The clone carrying this T cell receptor beta chain was counted only a few times. The antigen remains undetermined. V was clipped by 6 bases and J by 0 bases; unmatched bases: 5. This CDR3 has 16 amino acids. Per germline, CDR1 KGHSH and CDR2 LQKENI. The record originates from a study of cytomegalovirus exposure and HLA in healthy donors. Study-level information: Around 80 million unique TCR sequences came from HLA-typed donors in an early release. Study outcomes and limitations: Presence/absence analyses assumed roughly uniform sequencing depth across donors, which may not hold. The availability of immune exposure information extended only to CMV serostatus.

PCR used 60 Vbeta primers and 13 Jbeta primers. Libraries were prepared by immunoSEQ multiplex PCR; TCRdb keeps only in-frame clonotypes and omits some of them. The sample includes some 150,000 clones, roughly 76% of them seen just once. The TCR comes from a man between 60 and 75 years old in good health and CMV-seronegative. This sequence joins TRBV18 and TRBJ2-6; 7 bases agree with TRBD2. Sample: PBMCs. Written as DNA, the CDR3 is TGTGCCAGCTCCTCCGGGGGGTCCTCTGGGGCCAACGTCCTGACTTTC. Protein product: CASSSGGSSGANVLTF. Supplemented by reference TRBV18 and TRBJ2-6, the full variable domain reads NAGVMQNPRHLVRRRGQEARLRCSPMKGHSHVYWYRQLPEEGLKFMVYLQKENIIDESGMPKERFSAEFPKEGPSILRIQQVVRGDSAAYFCASSSGGSSGANVLTFGAGSRLTVL.